This is a list of T cell receptor beta chains from one sample in a study of cytomegalovirus exposure and HLA in healthy donors. The method was immunoSEQ multiplex PCR; TCRdb's version includes in-frame clones alone and lacks a portion of them. Counted here are about 120,000 clones, 50% to 65% occurring once; the ten biggest clones make up 8.5% to 9.5%. The sequenced material came from PBMCs. These receptor sequences come from a woman in her thirties or forties in good health and CMV-seropositive. Each CDR3 is given with its conserved first and last residue. The D gene is left open where the match is weak. Clone size is given for some rows only: seen once, a few or many times, or a class if the clone is expanded.

DNA,CDR3,V,D,size,J
TGTGCCACCTCTGGCGGGGGCACCGGGGAGCTGTTTTTT,CATSGGGTGELFF,TRBV15,TRBD2,.,TRBJ2-2
TGCGCCAGCAGTGAGTCCGCAGACGAGCAGTACTTC,CASSESADEQYF,TRBV10-2,.,once,TRBJ2-7
TGCGCCAGCAGCCCGGGACAGGGAAGCTCCTACGAGCAGTACTTC,CASSPGQGSSYEQYF,TRBV4-3,TRBD1,once,TRBJ2-7
TGTGCTACAGAGCGAAGGAACACAGATACGCAGTATTTT,CATERRNTDTQYF,TRBV12-5,.,.,TRBJ2-3
TGTGCCAGCTCACGAAGTCGGGAAGAGACCCAGTACTTC,CASSRSREETQYF,TRBV18,.,.,TRBJ2-5
TGTGCCAGCAGTGAAGGGGACAGATTTAAGGGCGAGCAGTACTTC,CASSEGDRFKGEQYF,TRBV2,TRBD1,.,TRBJ2-7
TGTGCCAGCAGTTTATCGCGCCTAGCGGGAGACGAGCAGTACTTC,CASSLSRLAGDEQYF,TRBV27,TRBD2,.,TRBJ2-7
TGTGCCAGCAGTTTCGTGAGTGAGACGCAGTATTTT,CASSFVSETQYF,TRBV28,.,few,TRBJ2-3
TGTGCCAGCAGTGCCGGGACAGTGGATGAAAAACTGTTTTTT,CASSAGTVDEKLFF,TRBV6-5,TRBD1,few,TRBJ1-4
TGTGCCAGCAGTTTTAGTCGGGGGAACAATGAGCAGTTCTTC,CASSFSRGNNEQFF,TRBV28,.,few,TRBJ2-1
TGTGCCAGCAGCCTAGGGGGTCAGGGCGAATATGAAGCTTTCTTT,CASSLGGQGEYEAFF,TRBV7-2,.,.,TRBJ1-1
TGTGCCTGGAGTGTATCGGGGATGGGCGAGCAGTACTTC,CAWSVSGMGEQYF,TRBV30,.,.,TRBJ2-7